This passage covers 13 T cell receptor beta chains from one sample sequenced in a study of cytomegalovirus exposure and HLA in healthy donors. TCRdb keeps only in-frame clones here, not all; method: immunoSEQ multiplex PCR. The data show more than 250,000 clones, around 90% seen once. The sequenced sample was PBMCs. These receptors all come from a woman younger than 45 in good health and CMV-seropositive.

The rearrangement links TRBV2 to TRBJ2-4; no clear D. The CDR3 consists of 13 residues. V lost 5 bases and J 0 bases, leaving 5 bases between the germline ends. Germline CDR1 and CDR2: SNHLY and FYNNEI. The CDR3 region has the DNA TGTGCCAGCAGTAGATTAGCCAAAAACATTCAGTACTTC. As protein: CASSRLAKNIQYF.

The chain's CDR3 is CASSELRPSNQPQHF. The DNA of the CDR3 is TGTGCCAGCAGTGAACTCAGGCCTAGCAATCAGCCCCAGCATTTT. The gene calls are TRBV2 and TRBJ1-5; unclear D gene. CDR3 size: 15 residues. With 2 bases removed from V and 0 bases from J, the gap between germline ends came to 8 bases. The V gene's germline CDR1 is SNHLY and CDR2 FYNNEI.

The V call is TRBV6-6, the J call TRBJ1-1; D is possibly TRBD1 (5 bases). The V gene lost 3 bases and the J gene lost 1 base, with 15 bases spanning the gap. The CDR3 totals 16 residues. Germline lookup yields CDR1 MNHNY and CDR2 SVGAGI (reference sequence). CDR3 in DNA: TGTGCCAGCAGTTATCTCGGGACTCTTAGGAACACTGAAGCTTTCTTT. It codes for CASSYLGTLRNTEAFF.

V and J are TRBV5-6 and TRBJ1-5; 9 bases are shared with TRBD1. This CDR3 is 14 amino acids long. From germline, CDR1 is SGHDT and CDR2 YYEEEE. Trimming cost V 3 bases and J 4 bases; bases outside gene matches: 2. CDR3 bases: TGTGCCAGCAGCTACGGGACAGGGAATCAGCCCCAGCATTTT. It encodes CASSYGTGNQPQHF.

The rearrangement links TRBV6-5 to TRBJ2-7, with D perhaps TRBD1 (6 bases). Trimming stripped 7 bases from V and 5 bases from J, with 18 bases between. The germline V gene encodes CDR1 MNHEY and CDR2 SVGAGI. CDR3 size: 14 residues. Written as DNA, the CDR3 is TGTGCCAGCATTAACTCCAGGGGCGACCACGAGCAGTACTTC. This translates into CASINSRGDHEQYF.

J is TRBJ2-2 and V is TRBV11-3; 8 positions agree with TRBD2. CDR1 and CDR2 from the germline V gene are SGHNT and YENEEA. V was clipped by 1 base and J by 3 bases; unmatched bases: 4. The CDR3 length is 16 residues. The CDR3 DNA is TGTGCCAGCAGCTTAGGGCTAGCGGGTTACACCGGGGAGCTGTTTTTT. Its translation is CASSLGLAGYTGELFF.

The chain links TRBV2 to TRBJ1-4, with D possibly matching TRBD1 (5 bases). Germline values: CDR1 SNHLY, CDR2 FYNNEI. The CDR3 loop spans 13 amino acids. The V gene lost 11 bases and the J gene lost 8 bases, with 18 bases spanning the gap. CDR3 in amino acids: CAGGGALGEKLFF. The CDR3 DNA follows: TGTGCCGGGGGGGGTGCGTTAGGAGAAAAACTGTTTTTT.

The chain couples TRBV27 to TRBJ1-2; the match to TRBD1 covers 10 bases. V lost 5 bases, J lost 7 bases, and 13 bases stayed unmatched. This CDR3 has 16 residues. Germline V gene data show CDR1 as MNHEY and CDR2 as SMNVEV (reference sequence). CDR3 sequence: CASSLTNPGQGTGYTF. The CDR3 bases are TGTGCCAGCAGTCTTACAAATCCGGGACAGGGGACTGGCTACACCTTC.

The chain employs TRBV28 and TRBJ2-2; D is ambiguous. Trimming left V 8 bases short and J 5 bases short, with 9 bases between. The CDR3 spans 12 residues. Germline V gene sequence: CDR1 MDHEN, CDR2 SYDVKM. CDR3 region: CASVKPTGELFF. For the CDR3, the DNA is TGTGCCAGCGTTAAGCCGACCGGGGAGCTGTTTTTT.

This chain connects TRBV30 to TRBJ1-4, with D unresolved. The CDR3 spans 14 residues. The V and J ends lost 2 bases and 7 bases respectively, with 14 bases between them. CDR1 GTSNPN and CDR2 SVGIG come from the germline V gene (reference sequence). The CDR3 protein is CAWSRLAGSEKLFF. For the CDR3, the DNA is TGTGCCTGGAGTCGACTAGCAGGTAGTGAAAAACTGTTTTTT.

The rearrangement uses TRBV4-3 and TRBJ1-3, with D perhaps matching TRBD1 (5 bases). This CDR3 spans 14 amino acids. In germline, CDR1 is LGHNA, CDR2 YSLEER. V shed 3 bases and J shed 7 bases, with 13 bases lying between them. The CDR3 bases are TGCGCCAGCAGCCAGGGGGGGTCCTACAACACCATATATTTT. Encoded protein: CASSQGGSYNTIYF.

V usage is TRBV6-1 and J usage is TRBJ2-7; D unresolved. Looked up from germline, CDR1 is MNHNS and CDR2 is SASEGT. Trimming cost V 5 bases and J 4 bases, with 12 bases left between them. This CDR3 region has 13 residues. The CDR3 sequence: CASSQYDGYEQYF. CDR3 DNA: TGTGCCAGCAGTCAATATGACGGGTACGAGCAGTACTTC.

The J gene is TRBJ2-7, the V gene TRBV7-6, with D unresolved. Germline-derived CDR1 and CDR2 are SGHVS and FNYEAQ. The CDR3 is made up of 14 amino acids. V was cut by 4 bases and J by 3 bases, with 13 bases left in between. CDR3 nucleotides: TGTGCCAGCAGCTCAGGAAGTAATCTCTACGAGCAGTACTTC. This sequence encodes CASSSGSNLYEQYF. The full variable domain, with the rest looked up from reference TRBV7-6 and TRBJ2-7, is GAGVSQSPRYKVTKRGQDVALRCDPISGHVSLYWYRQALGQGPEFLTYFNYEAQQDKSGLPNDRFSAERPEGSISTLTIQRTEQRDSAMYRCASSSGSNLYEQYFGPGTRLTVT.